This TCR beta chain was sequenced in a study of blood T cell repertoires in COVID-19. TCRdb's copy holds only in-frame clones and misses some; the assay was immunoSEQ multiplex PCR. The data hold about 20,000 clones, with approximately 90% observed a single time. Sample: peripheral blood. The clonotype originates from a man between 50 and 59 years old with active COVID-19.

CDR3 DNA sequence: TGTGCCAGCAGCTTAGTTAAGGGGCCTAATGAAAAACTGTTTTTT. Protein sequence: CASSLVKGPNEKLFF. The rearrangement uses TRBV7-9 and TRBJ1-4; possible D gene TRBD1, 5 bases. The CDR3 is 15 residues long. The V and J ends lost 1 base and 3 bases respectively, with 9 bases between them. Germline V lookup: CDR1 SEHNR, CDR2 FQNEAQ (reference sequence).